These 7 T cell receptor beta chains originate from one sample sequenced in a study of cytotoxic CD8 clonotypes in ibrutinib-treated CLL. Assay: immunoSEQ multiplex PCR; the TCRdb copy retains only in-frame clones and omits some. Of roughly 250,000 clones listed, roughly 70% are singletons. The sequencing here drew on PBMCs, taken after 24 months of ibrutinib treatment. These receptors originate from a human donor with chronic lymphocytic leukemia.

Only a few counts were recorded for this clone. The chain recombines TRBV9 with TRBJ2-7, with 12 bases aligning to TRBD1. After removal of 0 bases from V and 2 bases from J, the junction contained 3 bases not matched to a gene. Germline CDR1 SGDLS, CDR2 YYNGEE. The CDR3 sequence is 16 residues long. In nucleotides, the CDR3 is TGTGCCAGCAGCGTAGGGGACAGGGGGCGCCCCTACGAGCAGTACTTC. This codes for CASSVGDRGRPYEQYF.

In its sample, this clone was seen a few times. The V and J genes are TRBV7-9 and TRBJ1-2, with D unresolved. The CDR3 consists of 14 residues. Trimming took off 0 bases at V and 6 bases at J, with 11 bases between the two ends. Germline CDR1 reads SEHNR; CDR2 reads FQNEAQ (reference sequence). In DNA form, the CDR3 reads TGTGCCAGCAGCTTAGCAGGTCGTTTGGATGGCTACACCTTC. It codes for CASSLAGRLDGYTF.

The CDR3 DNA follows: TGTGCCAGTAGTCCCCGGCAGGGGTCCTACGAGCAGTACTTC. Translated, it gives CASSPRQGSYEQYF. This rearrangement joins TRBV19 to TRBJ2-7, with D possibly matching TRBD1 (6 bases). The germline V and J ends were trimmed by 5 bases and 1 base, with 12 bases remaining between them. CDR1 and CDR2 from the germline V gene are LNHDA and SQIVND (reference sequence). The CDR3 sequence is 14 residues long.

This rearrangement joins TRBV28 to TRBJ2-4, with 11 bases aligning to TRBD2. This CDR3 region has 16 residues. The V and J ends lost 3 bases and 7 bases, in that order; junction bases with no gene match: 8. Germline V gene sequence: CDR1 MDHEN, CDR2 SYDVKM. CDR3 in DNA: TGTGCCAGCAGTTTTCTAGCGGGAGGAGTTGGGAACATTCAGTACTTC. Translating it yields CASSFLAGGVGNIQYF. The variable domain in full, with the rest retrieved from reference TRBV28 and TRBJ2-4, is DVKVTQSSRYLVKRTGEKVFLECVQDMDHENMFWYRQDPGLGLRLIYFSYDVKMKEKGDIPEGYSVSREKKERFSLILESASTNQTSMYLCASSFLAGGVGNIQYFGAGTRLSVL.

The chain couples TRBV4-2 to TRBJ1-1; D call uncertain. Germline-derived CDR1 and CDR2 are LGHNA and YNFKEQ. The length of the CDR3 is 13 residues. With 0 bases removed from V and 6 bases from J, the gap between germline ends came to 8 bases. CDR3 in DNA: TGTGCCAGCAGCCAAGATCGGCGGTCTGAAGCTTTCTTT. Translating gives CASSQDRRSEAFF.

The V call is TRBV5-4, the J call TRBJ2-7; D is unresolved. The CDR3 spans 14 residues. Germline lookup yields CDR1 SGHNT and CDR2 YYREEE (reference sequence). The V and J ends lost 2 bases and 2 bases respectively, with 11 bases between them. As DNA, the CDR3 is TGTGCCAGCAGCTTAGATGGATCTCCCTACGAGCAGTACTTC. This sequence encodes CASSLDGSPYEQYF.

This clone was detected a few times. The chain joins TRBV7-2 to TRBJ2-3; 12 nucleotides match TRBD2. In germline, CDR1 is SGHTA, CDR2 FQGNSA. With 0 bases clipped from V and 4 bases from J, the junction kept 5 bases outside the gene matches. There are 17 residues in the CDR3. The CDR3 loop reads CASSLALASGRADTQYF. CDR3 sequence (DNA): TGTGCCAGCAGCTTAGCGCTGGCTAGCGGGAGGGCAGATACGCAGTATTTT.